Following are 20 T cell receptor beta chains from one sample sequenced in a study of shared clonotypes between healthy human individuals. The naive CD8 population came from CD45RO-negative cells selected for CCR7, without terminally differentiated effector memory CD45RA+ cells. Profiled with immunoSEQ multiplex PCR; TCRdb holds only in-frame clones, not every one. The sample lists approximately 650,000 clones; 95% to 96% were seen once. Sequencing used naive CD8+ T cells sorted from blood. These receptors all come from a woman in her twenties or thirties in good health.

This clone was seen just once. This sample also contains other DNA sequences that code for the same CDR3. The chain links TRBV2 to TRBJ2-7; D uncertain. Germline V lookup: CDR1 SNHLY, CDR2 FYNNEI. The ends were cut back, 4 bases at V and 3 bases at J, with 10 bases in the middle. The CDR3 is made up of 13 amino acids. The CDR3 reads CASSVGRSYEQYF. As DNA, the CDR3 is TGTGCCAGCAGTGTTGGCAGGAGCTACGAGCAGTACTTC.

V and J are TRBV6-5 and TRBJ2-7; perhaps TRBD2 as D (6 bases). V lost 0 bases and J lost 0, with 12 bases in between. The CDR3 sequence is 16 residues long. Germline V gene sequence: CDR1 MNHEY, CDR2 SVGAGI. The CDR3 nucleotides read TGTGCCAGCAGTTACTCGAGTTCCGGGAGCTCCTACGAGCAGTACTTC. This sequence encodes CASSYSSSGSSYEQYF.

This chain's CDR3 is CASLAGFGQPQHF. CDR3 coding DNA: TGTGCCAGCCTCGCAGGGTTCGGCCAGCCCCAGCATTTT. This chain uses TRBV6-5 with TRBJ1-5, with a weak D call TRBD1 (5 bases). V lost 8 bases, J lost 7 bases, and 15 bases lay in between. Germline values: CDR1 MNHEY, CDR2 SVGAGI. The CDR3 is 13 residues long.

The chain employs TRBV5-4 and TRBJ2-7; D is perhaps TRBD1 or TRBD2 (5 bases each). CDR1 SGHNT and CDR2 YYREEE come from the germline V gene (reference sequence). Trimming cost V 4 bases and J 6 bases, with 20 bases left between them. The CDR3 contains 15 residues. The CDR3 sequence is CASSLTGTAGREQYF. CDR3 DNA: TGTGCCAGCAGCCTTACCGGGACCGCCGGCCGCGAGCAGTACTTC.

As concerns this clone: Germline is not matched at one junction end, which may reflect a read error. The CDR3 sequence: CASSLPATAF. CDR3 in DNA: TGTGCCAGCAGCTTGCCTGCTACGGCCTTC. This chain connects TRBV7-9 to TRBJ1-2, with D unresolved. The CDR3 loop spans 10 amino acids. The germline gives CDR1 SEHNR, CDR2 FQNEAQ (reference sequence).

This sequence joins TRBV4-1 and TRBJ2-2; the match to TRBD2 covers 12 bases. J gave up 7 bases and V 6 bases, and 6 bases lay outside the gene matches. Germline assignment: CDR1 MGHRA and CDR2 YSYEKL. The CDR3 contains 15 residues. CDR3 sequence (DNA): TGCGCCAGCAGTGCGCTAGCGGGAGGGCACGGGGAGCTGTTTTTT. Protein product: CASSALAGGHGELFF.

This clone has only one observation. CDR3 amino acids: CASKTLRASQETQYF. CDR3 DNA sequence: TGTGCCAGCAAGACTCTCCGGGCTAGCCAAGAGACCCAGTACTTC. The rearrangement joins TRBV28 to TRBJ2-5; D not certain. The CDR3 spans 15 residues. Looked up from germline, CDR1 is MDHEN and CDR2 is SYDVKM. V was pared by 7 bases and J by 1 base, with 16 bases between.

The chain joins TRBV6-1 to TRBJ1-4; 7 bases line up with TRBD1. The CDR3 runs to 14 residues. Germline trimming cut 7 bases from V and 7 bases from J; bases unmatched to any gene: 9. The V gene's germline CDR1 is MNHNS and CDR2 SASEGT. This CDR3 is CASNYRGWGEKLFF. Written as DNA, the CDR3 is TGTGCCAGCAACTACAGGGGTTGGGGTGAAAAACTGTTTTTT.

The chain has TRBV28 and TRBJ2-1; 7 positions match TRBD1. V shed 5 bases and J 0 bases; nucleotides not matched to a gene: 7. Germline V gene sequence: CDR1 MDHEN, CDR2 SYDVKM. The CDR3 totals 16 residues. The CDR3 nucleotides read TGTGCCAGCAGTCGGGACAGCGCAAGCTCCTACAATGAGCAGTTCTTC. Its translation is CASSRDSASSYNEQFF.

The rearrangement joins TRBV30 to TRBJ1-2; 8 nucleotides line up with TRBD1. Germline lookup yields CDR1 GTSNPN and CDR2 SVGIG (reference sequence). CDR3 size: 12 residues. V shed 8 bases and J 7 bases; nucleotides not matched to a gene: 9. CDR3 in amino acids: CAPGRGLFGYTF. Written as DNA, the CDR3 is TGTGCCCCCGGCAGGGGGCTTTTTGGCTACACCTTC.

The chain couples TRBV29-1 to TRBJ2-1; D may correspond to TRBD1 or TRBD2 (6 bases each). Trimming took off 3 bases at V and 1 base at J, with 10 bases between the two ends. The CDR3 loop spans 14 amino acids. CDR1 SQVTM and CDR2 ANQGSEA come from the germline V gene. CDR3 nucleotide sequence: TGCAGCGTTGACTGGGGGGCATCCTACAATGAGCAGTTCTTC. Translating gives CSVDWGASYNEQFF.

The chain recombines TRBV28 with TRBJ2-5; D may be TRBD1 (5 bases). CDR3 length equals 13 residues. Trimming took off 3 bases at V and 3 bases at J, with 8 bases between the two ends. Germline loops: CDR1 MDHEN, CDR2 SYDVKM. CDR3 amino acids: CASSFQGEETQYF. DNA for the CDR3: TGTGCCAGCAGTTTTCAGGGCGAAGAGACCCAGTACTTC.

V is TRBV7-8 and J is TRBJ2-7; 8 bases agree with TRBD1. Germline assignment: CDR1 SGHVS and CDR2 FQNEAQ. The CDR3 totals 17 residues. The V and J ends lost 0 bases and 5 bases, in that order; junction bases with no gene match: 12. CDR3 DNA sequence: TGTGCCAGCAGCTTAGCGCTTGAGGGACAGGTGGGCAACGAGCAGTACTTC. Its protein is CASSLALEGQVGNEQYF.

The chain joins TRBV27 to TRBJ2-1; TRBD2 matches at 10 bases. The CDR3 has 16 residues. The germline CDR1 and CDR2 sequences are MNHEY and SMNVEV (reference sequence). The V gene end was trimmed by 2 bases and the J gene end by 2 bases; junction bases not matched to a gene: 3. As DNA, the CDR3 is TGTGCCAGCAGTTTAGCTAGCGGGAGCGCCTACAATGAGCAGTTCTTC. Encoded protein: CASSLASGSAYNEQFF.

The chain uses TRBV27 and TRBJ1-5; a weak D match, TRBD1 (5 bases). Germline V gene sequence: CDR1 MNHEY, CDR2 SMNVEV (reference sequence). CDR3 size: 16 residues. The V end was cut by 0 bases, the J end by 7 bases, with 16 bases between. The CDR3 coding sequence is TGTGCCAGCAGTTTATCGCCTGCGGCCGGGGGGCAGCCCCAGCATTTT. Translation: CASSLSPAAGGQPQHF.

This chain links TRBV19 with TRBJ2-2; TRBD2 matches at 7 bases. With V trimmed by 6 bases and J by 2 bases, 12 bases remained unmatched. Per germline, CDR1 LNHDA and CDR2 SQIVND (reference sequence). This CDR3 contains 17 residues. The CDR3 DNA follows: TGTGCCAGTAGGGCGGTCTTGAGCGGGGCTAACACCGGGGAGCTGTTTTTT. Its protein is CASRAVLSGANTGELFF.

The chain recombines TRBV28 with TRBJ1-4; no clear D gene. The V end lost 3 bases, the J end lost 0 bases, and 5 bases lay between the germline ends. CDR3 size: 14 residues. Germline lookup yields CDR1 MDHEN and CDR2 SYDVKM. The CDR3 DNA is TGTGCCAGCAGTTTCTCGACAACTAATGAAAAACTGTTTTTT. It encodes CASSFSTTNEKLFF.

V is TRBV2 and J is TRBJ2-7, with D possibly being TRBD1 (5 bases). The CDR3 has 13 amino acids. CDR1 and CDR2 from the germline V gene are SNHLY and FYNNEI. V lost 5 bases and J 4 bases, leaving 12 bases between the germline ends. The CDR3 DNA sequence: TGTGCCAGCAGTAAAGACCCAGGGTACGAGCAGTACTTC. Translating gives CASSKDPGYEQYF.

The rearrangement joins TRBV2 to TRBJ2-1, with 8 bases identical to TRBD1. CDR3 length equals 13 residues. Germline V gene sequence: CDR1 SNHLY, CDR2 FYNNEI. V was clipped by 8 bases and J by 2 bases; unmatched bases: 2. The CDR3 loop reads CASGTGPYNEQFF. In nucleotides, the CDR3 is TGTGCCAGCGGGACAGGCCCCTACAATGAGCAGTTCTTC.

With regard to this clone: The same CDR3 can be traced to other DNA sequences in this sample. V usage is TRBV27 and J usage is TRBJ2-1; no firm D call. The germline V gene encodes CDR1 MNHEY and CDR2 SMNVEV (reference sequence). This CDR3 comprises 11 residues. The V and J ends lost 1 base and 5 bases respectively, with 0 bases between them. CDR3 in amino acids: CASSLYNEQFF. In nucleotides, the CDR3 is TGTGCCAGCAGTTTATACAATGAGCAGTTCTTC.